The 9 T cell receptor beta chains below all came from one sample that was sequenced in a study of T cell changes during pregnancy in multiple sclerosis (dated by TCRdb to between 2018 and 2020). Libraries were prepared through the immunoSEQ multiplex PCR assay. TCRdb mirrors the immuneACCESS table, restricted to in-frame sequences. Some clones are absent from its copies; in checked studies, under half trace to an unresolved V gene, and the reason for the others is unknown. Recorded for this sample are roughly 110,000 clones; under 95% of them occurred a single time. The top ten clones comprise less than 0.9% of the sample. This material consisted of peripheral blood, taken in the third trimester of pregnancy. The receptors were sampled from a female donor in good health, enrolled as a control in a pregnancy study.

The chain is built from TRBV2 and TRBJ2-6; D possibly corresponds to TRBD1 (5 bases). Germline CDR1 reads SNHLY; CDR2 reads FYNNEI. There are 16 residues in the CDR3. V gave up 7 bases and J gave up 4 bases, with 17 bases separating them. CDR3 sequence (DNA): TGTGCCAGCACCCTGGACACGCTGGGGGGGGCCAACGTCCTGACTTTC. It codes for CASTLDTLGGANVLTF.

The chain is built from TRBV10-3 and TRBJ2-5; 10 nucleotides line up with TRBD2. V shed 6 bases, J shed 5 bases, and the junction held 9 bases outside the gene matches. There are 15 residues in the CDR3. Germline V gene lookup returns CDR1 ENHRY and CDR2 SYGVKD. As DNA, the CDR3 is TGTGCCATCAGGACCAGCGGGGGGGCGGGCGAGACCCAGTACTTC. This gives the protein CAIRTSGGAGETQYF.

This chain connects TRBV14 to TRBJ2-7; 7 nucleotides match TRBD1. There are 17 residues in the CDR3. CDR1 and CDR2 from the germline V gene are SGHDN and FVKESK. The trim removed 1 base at V and 2 bases at J, leaving 11 bases unmatched. CDR3 loop: CASSQGIGTAKAYEQYF. The CDR3 region has the DNA TGTGCCAGCAGCCAAGGAATCGGGACAGCCAAAGCCTACGAGCAGTACTTC. Full variable domain (rest looked up from reference TRBV14 and TRBJ2-7): EAGVTQFPSHSVIEKGQTVTLRCDPISGHDNLYWYRRVMGKEIKFLLHFVKESKQDESGMPNNRFLAERTGGTYSTLKVQPAELEDSGVYFCASSQGIGTAKAYEQYFGPGTRLTVT.

CDR3 sequence reads: CASSQVSTGGTEAFF. The DNA of the CDR3 is TGCGCCAGCAGCCAAGTCAGTACAGGGGGCACTGAAGCTTTCTTT. The chain recombines TRBV4-3 with TRBJ1-1; 8 nucleotides line up with TRBD1. In germline, CDR1 is LGHNA, CDR2 YSLEER. The CDR3 spans 15 residues. V was pared by 1 base and J by 4 bases, with 5 bases of the junction left unmatched.

J is TRBJ2-3 and V is TRBV30; 9 bases align to TRBD2. The CDR3 covers 12 residues. The germline V gene has CDR1 GTSNPN and CDR2 SVGIG (reference sequence). The V and J ends lost 4 bases and 8 bases, in that order; junction bases with no gene match: 4. For the CDR3, the DNA is TGTGCCTGGAATAGCGGGGGTGGTACGCAGTATTTT. Protein sequence: CAWNSGGGTQYF.

V and J are TRBV6-1 and TRBJ1-1; no definite D call. Germline values: CDR1 MNHNS, CDR2 SASEGT. The ends were cut back, 7 bases at V and 7 bases at J, with 19 bases in the middle. CDR3 length: 14 residues. CDR3: CASIIVRDYVEAFF. CDR3 coding DNA: TGTGCCAGCATTATAGTCCGAGATTATGTTGAAGCTTTCTTT.

This clone was counted once. The chain joins TRBV4-2 to TRBJ2-5; TRBD2 agrees at 12 bases. Germline CDR1 is LGHNA and CDR2 is YNFKEQ. Trimming at V came to 1 base and at J to 4 bases, leaving 1 base not matched to a gene. The CDR3 covers 15 residues. CDR3 protein: CASSQASGGGETQYF. CDR3 DNA sequence: TGTGCCAGCAGCCAAGCTAGCGGGGGGGGAGAGACCCAGTACTTC.

V gene TRBV30 combines with J gene TRBJ1-1, with TRBD1 identical over 9 bases. Germline V lookup: CDR1 GTSNPN, CDR2 SVGIG (reference sequence). The CDR3 sequence is 16 residues long. V lost 0 bases and J lost 10; bases outside the gene matches: 15. The CDR3 is CAWSVQLGQGGFGAFF. CDR3 nucleotides: TGTGCCTGGAGTGTACAATTGGGACAGGGAGGCTTTGGAGCTTTCTTT. Full variable domain (rest looked up from reference TRBV30 and TRBJ1-1): SQTIHQWPATLVQPVGSPLSLECTVEGTSNPNLYWYRQAAGRGLQLLFYSVGIGQISSEVPQNLSASRPQDRQFILSSKKLLLSDSGFYLCAWSVQLGQGGFGAFFGQGTRLTVV.

The rearrangement links TRBV5-4 to TRBJ2-3, with TRBD1 matching over 8 bases. This CDR3 spans 19 amino acids. The ends lost 7 bases at V and 0 bases at J; junction bases unmatched: 19. CDR1 SGHNT and CDR2 YYREEE come from the germline V gene (reference sequence). CDR3 nucleotide sequence: TGTGCCAGCCCCGGAACTCCGGGACAGGCACCTTCTAGCACAGATACGCAGTATTTT. Translating gives CASPGTPGQAPSSTDTQYF.